Sequencing of this TCR beta chain was carried out in a study of shared clonotypes between healthy human individuals. Whole-study context: Aged 18 to 49, the donors were a couple of women and a few men.

The V and J ends lost 1 base and 2 bases respectively, with 9 bases between them. Germline CDR1 is MNHEY and CDR2 is SMNVEV (reference sequence). CDR3 size: 15 residues. Sequenced by immunoSEQ multiplex PCR; TCRdb stores in-frame clones only, minus some. The sample lists some 1.4 million clones, approximately 97% occurring once. This chain joins TRBV27 and TRBJ1-5; D ambiguous. The clonotype was recovered from a man younger than 40 in good health. Sequencing used naive CD4+ T cells sorted from blood. Subset specified: CD45RA+ positively selected. The CDR3 here is CASSLLAGGNQPQHF. Here the CDR3 DNA reads TGTGCCAGCAGTTTATTAGCTGGGGGCAATCAGCCCCAGCATTTT.